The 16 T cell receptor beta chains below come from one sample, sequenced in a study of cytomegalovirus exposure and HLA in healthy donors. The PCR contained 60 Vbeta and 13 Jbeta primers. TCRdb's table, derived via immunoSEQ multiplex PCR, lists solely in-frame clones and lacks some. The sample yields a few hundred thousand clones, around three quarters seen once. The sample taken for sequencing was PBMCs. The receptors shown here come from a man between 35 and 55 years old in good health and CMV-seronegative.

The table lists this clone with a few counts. CDR3 in DNA: TGTGCCAGTTATAGCGGGAGCACCGGGGAGCTGTTTTTT. This codes for CASYSGSTGELFF. The chain carries TRBV19 and TRBJ2-2, with TRBD2 matching over 9 bases. V dropped 8 bases and J dropped 4; count of bases not matched to a gene: 2. CDR1 is LNHDA, CDR2 SQIVND, per germline (reference sequence). CDR3 size: 13 residues.

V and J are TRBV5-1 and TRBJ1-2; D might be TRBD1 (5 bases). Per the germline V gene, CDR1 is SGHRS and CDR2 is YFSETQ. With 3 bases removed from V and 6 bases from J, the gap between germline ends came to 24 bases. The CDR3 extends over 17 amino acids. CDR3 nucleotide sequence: TGCGCCAGCAGCTACGTCGCGGGACCCCCGATTAGTCATGGCTACACCTTC. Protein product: CASSYVAGPPISHGYTF.

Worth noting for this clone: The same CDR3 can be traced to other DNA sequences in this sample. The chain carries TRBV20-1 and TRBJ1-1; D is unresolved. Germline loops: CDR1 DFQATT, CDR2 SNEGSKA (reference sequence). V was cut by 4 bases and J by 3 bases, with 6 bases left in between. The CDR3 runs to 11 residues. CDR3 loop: CSAKRDTEAFF. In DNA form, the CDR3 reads TGCAGTGCTAAAAGAGACACTGAAGCTTTCTTT.

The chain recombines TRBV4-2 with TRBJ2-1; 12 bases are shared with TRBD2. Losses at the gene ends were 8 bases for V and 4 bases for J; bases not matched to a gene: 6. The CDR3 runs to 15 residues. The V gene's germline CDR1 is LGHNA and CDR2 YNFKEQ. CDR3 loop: CASSFTSGGYNEQFF. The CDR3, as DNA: TGTGCCAGCTCCTTTACTAGCGGGGGGTACAATGAGCAGTTCTTC.

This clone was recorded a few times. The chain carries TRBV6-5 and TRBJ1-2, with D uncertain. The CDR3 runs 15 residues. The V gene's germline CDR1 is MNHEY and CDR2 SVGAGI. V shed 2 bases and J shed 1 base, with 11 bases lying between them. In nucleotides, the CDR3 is TGTGCCAGCAGTTACGAGGCGGGATATAACTATGGCTACACCTTC. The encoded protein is CASSYEAGYNYGYTF.

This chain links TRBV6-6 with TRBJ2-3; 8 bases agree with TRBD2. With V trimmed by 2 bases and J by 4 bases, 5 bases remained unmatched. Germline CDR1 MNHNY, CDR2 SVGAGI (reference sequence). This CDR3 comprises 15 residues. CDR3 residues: CASSYSGGISDTQYF. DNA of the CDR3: TGTGCCAGCAGTTACAGCGGGGGAATCTCAGATACGCAGTATTTT.

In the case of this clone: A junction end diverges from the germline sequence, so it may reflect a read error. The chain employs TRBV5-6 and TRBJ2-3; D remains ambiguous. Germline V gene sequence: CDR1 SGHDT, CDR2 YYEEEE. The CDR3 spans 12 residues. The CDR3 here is CVSSLTPDTQYF. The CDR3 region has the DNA TGTGTCAGCAGCCTGACTCCAGATACGCAGTATTTT.

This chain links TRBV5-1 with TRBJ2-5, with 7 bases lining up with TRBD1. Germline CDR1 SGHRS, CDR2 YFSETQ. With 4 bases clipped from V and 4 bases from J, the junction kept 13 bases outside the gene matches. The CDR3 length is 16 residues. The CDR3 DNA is TGCGCCAGCAGCCCAAGGGACAGCCCACTGGGAGAGACCCAGTACTTC. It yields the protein CASSPRDSPLGETQYF.

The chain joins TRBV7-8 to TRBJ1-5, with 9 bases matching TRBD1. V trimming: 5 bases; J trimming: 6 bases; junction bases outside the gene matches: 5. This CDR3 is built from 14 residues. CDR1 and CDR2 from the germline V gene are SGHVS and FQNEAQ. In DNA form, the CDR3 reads TGTGCCAGCAGCAGATACAGGGGGCCTCAGCCCCAGCATTTT. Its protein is CASSRYRGPQPQHF.

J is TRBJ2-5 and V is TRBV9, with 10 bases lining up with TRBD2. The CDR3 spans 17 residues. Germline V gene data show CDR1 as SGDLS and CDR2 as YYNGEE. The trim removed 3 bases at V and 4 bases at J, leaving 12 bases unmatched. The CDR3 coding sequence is TGTGCCAGCAGCGAGGGGCGACTAGCGGGTTTTAGAGAGACCCAGTACTTC. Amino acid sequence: CASSEGRLAGFRETQYF.

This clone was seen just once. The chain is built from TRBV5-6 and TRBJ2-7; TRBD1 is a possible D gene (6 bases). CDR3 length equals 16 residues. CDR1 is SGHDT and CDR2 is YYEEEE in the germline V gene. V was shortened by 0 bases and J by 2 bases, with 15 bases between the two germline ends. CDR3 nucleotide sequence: TGTGCCAGCAGCTTGGGAGATGGCAGGGGTCCCTACGAGCAGTACTTC. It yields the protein CASSLGDGRGPYEQYF.

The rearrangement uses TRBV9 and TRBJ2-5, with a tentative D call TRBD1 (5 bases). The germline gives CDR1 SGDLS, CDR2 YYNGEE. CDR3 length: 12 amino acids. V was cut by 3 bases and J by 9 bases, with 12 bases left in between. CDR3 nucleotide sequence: TGTGCCAGCAGCGGCCCAGAAGGGGCCCAGTACTTC. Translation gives CASSGPEGAQYF.

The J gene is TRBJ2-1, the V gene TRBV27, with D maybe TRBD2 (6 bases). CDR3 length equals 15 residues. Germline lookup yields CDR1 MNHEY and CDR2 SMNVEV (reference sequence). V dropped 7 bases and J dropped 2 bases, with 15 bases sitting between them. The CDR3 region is CASTPHGEAYNEQFF. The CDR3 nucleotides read TGTGCCAGCACTCCGCACGGGGAGGCCTACAATGAGCAGTTCTTC.

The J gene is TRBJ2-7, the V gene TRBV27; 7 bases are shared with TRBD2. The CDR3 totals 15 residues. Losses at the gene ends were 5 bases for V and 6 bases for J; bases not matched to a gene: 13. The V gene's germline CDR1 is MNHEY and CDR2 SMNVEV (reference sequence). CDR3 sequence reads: CASSGGGLPGSEQYF. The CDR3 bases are TGTGCCAGCAGTGGGGGGGGGTTACCCGGGTCCGAGCAGTACTTC.

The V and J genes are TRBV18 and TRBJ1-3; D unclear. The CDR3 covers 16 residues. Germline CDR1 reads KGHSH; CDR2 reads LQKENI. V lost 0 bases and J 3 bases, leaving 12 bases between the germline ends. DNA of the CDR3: TGTGCCAGCTCACCACCTAGCCGGGTCGATGGAAACACCATATATTTT. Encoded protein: CASSPPSRVDGNTIYF.

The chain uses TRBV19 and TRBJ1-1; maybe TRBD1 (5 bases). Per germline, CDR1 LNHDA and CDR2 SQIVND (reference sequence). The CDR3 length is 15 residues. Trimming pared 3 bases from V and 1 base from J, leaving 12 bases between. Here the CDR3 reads CASSIWGRSNTEAFF. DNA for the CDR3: TGTGCCAGTAGTATTTGGGGCAGATCGAACACTGAAGCTTTCTTT.